Shown below are 21 T cell receptor beta chains from a single sample sequenced in a study of PD-L1 blockade in urothelial cancer. Time point here: pretreatment peripheral blood. Using immunoSEQ multiplex PCR, the repertoire was profiled, and TCRdb retains in-frame clones only, with some absent. The table includes around 35,000 clones, nearly 85% detected once. This specimen was PBMCs, taken around atezolizumab (anti-PD-L1) treatment. The receptors were sampled from a man aged 55-75 years with urothelial cancer.

This chain connects TRBV29-1 to TRBJ1-1; D not resolved. This CDR3 contains 11 residues. V lost 3 bases, J lost 5 bases, and 7 bases lay in between. Germline-derived CDR1 and CDR2 are SQVTM and ANQGSEA. The CDR3 sequence: CSVDQRTEAFF. As DNA, the CDR3 is TGCAGCGTTGATCAGAGGACTGAAGCTTTCTTT.

The rearrangement joins TRBV6-5 to TRBJ2-7; D remains unclear. V lost 2 bases to trimming and J lost 2 bases, with 7 bases between them. The CDR3 has 13 residues. Germline CDR1 and CDR2: MNHEY and SVGAGI. In nucleotides, the CDR3 is TGTGCCAGCAGTTACCAGGTTGCCTACGAGCAGTACTTC. This gives the protein CASSYQVAYEQYF.

The rearrangement links TRBV30 to TRBJ2-7, with D possibly TRBD1 on 6 matching bases. CDR1 is GTSNPN and CDR2 is SVGIG in the germline V gene (reference sequence). This CDR3 contains 12 residues. V lost 7 bases and J lost 3, with 13 bases in between. CDR3 protein: CALKDRHYEQYF. The CDR3, as DNA: TGTGCCTTGAAGGACAGACACTACGAGCAGTACTTC.

This rearrangement joins TRBV27 to TRBJ2-7, with 8 bases fitting TRBD2. CDR1 is MNHEY and CDR2 is SMNVEV in the germline V gene (reference sequence). This CDR3 contains 15 residues. V shed 6 bases, J shed 3 bases, and the junction held 10 bases outside the gene matches. CDR3 protein: CASSRDGSGNYEQYF. For the CDR3, the DNA is TGTGCCAGCAGCCGGGATGGTAGCGGGAACTACGAGCAGTACTTC.

The chain carries TRBV2 and TRBJ1-4, with TRBD1 identical over 7 bases. V shed 7 bases and J 8 bases; nucleotides not matched to a gene: 7. Germline-derived CDR1 and CDR2 are SNHLY and FYNNEI. This CDR3 is built from 13 residues. The DNA for the CDR3 is TGTGCCAGCAAAACAGGGGAGGTGGAAAAACTGTTTTTT. Amino acid sequence: CASKTGEVEKLFF.

CDR3 region: CASGTGGQETQYF. CDR3 bases: TGTGCCAGCGGGACAGGGGGACAAGAGACCCAGTACTTC. This chain joins TRBV5-5 and TRBJ2-5; 11 positions agree with TRBD1. The ends lost 7 bases at V and 2 bases at J; junction bases unmatched: 1. The CDR3 is 13 residues long. Germline V gene sequence: CDR1 SGHKS, CDR2 YYEKEE (reference sequence).

The genes are TRBV6-5 and TRBJ2-7; D possibly corresponds to TRBD1 (5 bases). The germline gives CDR1 MNHEY, CDR2 SVGAGI. V lost 5 bases and J 0 bases, leaving 14 bases between the germline ends. This CDR3 contains 15 residues. CDR3 amino acids: CASSNGQKLSYEQYF. Written as DNA, the CDR3 is TGTGCCAGCAGTAACGGACAAAAGCTCTCCTACGAGCAGTACTTC.

With respect to this clone: At one of its ends the junction is not consistent with the germline gene, which may arise from a read error. The V call is TRBV2, the J call TRBJ2-1; 8 nucleotides align to TRBD2. Germline CDR1 and CDR2: SNHLY and FYNNEI. CDR3 size: 13 residues. The CDR3 DNA reads TGTGCCGGTACTCAACTCCAAGCGGGAGTTACGATCTTC. It codes for CAGTQLQAGVTIF.

This chain links TRBV5-1 with TRBJ2-5; 12 bases map to TRBD2. V was clipped by 0 bases and J by 5 bases; unmatched bases: 5. The CDR3 length is 16 residues. CDR1 and CDR2 from the germline V gene are SGHRS and YFSETQ. The DNA of the CDR3 is TGCGCCAGCAGCTTGGGACGACTAGCGGGAGCGGAGACCCAGTACTTC. Translation gives CASSLGRLAGAETQYF.

The J gene is TRBJ2-1, the V gene TRBV5-5; 9 bases are a match to TRBD2. CDR3 length: 13 amino acids. Germline CDR1 reads SGHKS; CDR2 reads YYEKEE (reference sequence). Unmatched junction bases numbered 7, after V lost 4 bases and J lost 11 bases. The CDR3, as DNA: TGTGCCAGCAGCACGGGACTAGCAGACAAGCAGTTCTTC. Residues: CASSTGLADKQFF.

The chain employs TRBV7-6 and TRBJ1-2; D gene unclear. CDR3 size: 13 residues. V lost 6 bases to trimming and J lost 8 bases, with 16 bases between them. Germline V gene data show CDR1 as SGHVS and CDR2 as FNYEAQ. As DNA, the CDR3 is TGTGCCAGCAGTCCTACAGTAACTGTGGGCTACACCTTC. Protein sequence: CASSPTVTVGYTF.

The chain links TRBV19 to TRBJ2-5; 9 nucleotides match TRBD1. CDR1 is LNHDA and CDR2 is SQIVND in the germline V gene (reference sequence). This CDR3 is built from 16 residues. Trimming at V came to 4 bases and at J to 5 bases, leaving 11 bases not matched to a gene. CDR3 sequence: CASSTGGQGSRETQYF. The CDR3 coding sequence is TGTGCCAGTAGTACCGGAGGACAGGGGAGTAGGGAGACCCAGTACTTC.

The chain employs TRBV19 and TRBJ2-7, with TRBD1 as a possible D gene (6 bases). The germline gives CDR1 LNHDA, CDR2 SQIVND (reference sequence). This CDR3 region has 13 residues. V lost 9 bases to trimming and J lost 0 bases, with 12 bases between them. The CDR3 DNA follows: TGTGCCAGCCGGACAGTTACCTCCTACGAGCAGTACTTC. It codes for CASRTVTSYEQYF. Drawing the rest from reference TRBV19 and TRBJ2-7, the complete variable domain is DGGITQSPKYLFRKEGQNVTLSCEQNLNHDAMYWYRQDPGQGLRLIYYSQIVNDFQKGDIAEGYSVSREKKESFPLTVTSAQKNPTAFYLCASRTVTSYEQYFGPGTRLTVT.

The V gene is TRBV29-1, the J gene TRBJ2-1; the match to TRBD1 covers 9 bases. This CDR3 contains 16 residues. With 1 base clipped from V and 4 bases from J, the junction kept 8 bases outside the gene matches. The germline CDR1 and CDR2 sequences are SQVTM and ANQGSEA. The CDR3 coding sequence is TGCAGCGTTGAAGGGGGCACAGGGGGCAGATACAATGAGCAGTTCTTC. Its translation: CSVEGGTGGRYNEQFF.

The chain employs TRBV14 and TRBJ2-5; D possibly corresponds to TRBD2 (5 bases). CDR1 is SGHDN and CDR2 is FVKESK in the germline V gene. Trimming took off 5 bases at V and 1 base at J, with 14 bases between the two ends. The CDR3 consists of 15 residues. Here the CDR3 reads CASSYNSGIQETQYF. The CDR3 bases are TGTGCCAGCAGCTACAACTCCGGGATCCAAGAGACCCAGTACTTC. The full variable domain, with the rest looked up from reference TRBV14 and TRBJ2-5, is EAGVTQFPSHSVIEKGQTVTLRCDPISGHDNLYWYRRVMGKEIKFLLHFVKESKQDESGMPNNRFLAERTGGTYSTLKVQPAELEDSGVYFCASSYNSGIQETQYFGPGTRLLVL.

This clone was recorded once. The CDR3 loop is CASSPGLNQPQHF. The CDR3 DNA sequence: TGCGCCAGCAGCCCAGGACTAAATCAGCCCCAGCATTTT. This chain joins TRBV4-1 and TRBJ1-5; D remains unclear. V lost 4 bases to trimming and J lost 4 bases, with 8 bases between them. CDR1 and CDR2 from the germline V gene are MGHRA and YSYEKL. This CDR3 comprises 13 residues.

The V gene is TRBV7-2, the J gene TRBJ1-2; unclear D gene. The germline gives CDR1 SGHTA, CDR2 FQGNSA. The V gene lost 0 bases and the J gene lost 2 bases, with 7 bases spanning the gap. The CDR3 sequence is 14 residues long. CDR3 DNA: TGTGCCAGCAGCTTAGCGCACGAGAACTATGGCTACACCTTC. This sequence encodes CASSLAHENYGYTF.

This clone was detected only once. The chain is built from TRBV5-1 and TRBJ2-7; 10 bases fit TRBD1. The V gene's germline CDR1 is SGHRS and CDR2 YFSETQ. The CDR3 has 14 amino acids. The junction had 8 bases not matched to a gene; V was cut back by 4 bases and J by 7 bases. CDR3 in DNA: TGCGCCAGCAGCAAGGGACAGGGGAATGTGGAGCAGTACTTC. Translating it yields CASSKGQGNVEQYF.

The chain links TRBV6-6 to TRBJ2-1, with TRBD2 as a possible D gene (6 bases). There are 15 residues in the CDR3. Trimming stripped 2 bases from V and 0 bases from J, with 8 bases between. CDR1 is MNHNY and CDR2 is SVGAGI in the germline V gene (reference sequence). The CDR3 DNA follows: TGTGCCAGCAGTTACGCGGGGAGCTCCTACAATGAGCAGTTCTTC. Its translation: CASSYAGSSYNEQFF.

This chain uses TRBV10-2 with TRBJ2-7; 9 positions match TRBD1. Per the germline V gene, CDR1 is WSHSY and CDR2 is SAAADI. V was clipped by 2 bases and J by 5 bases; unmatched bases: 4. The CDR3 is 14 amino acids. The CDR3 spells CASSEGTGWNEQYF. The CDR3 DNA sequence: TGCGCCAGCAGTGAGGGGACAGGGTGGAACGAGCAGTACTTC.

The chain recombines TRBV5-6 with TRBJ2-5, with D possibly being TRBD2 (6 bases). This CDR3 region has 17 residues. In germline, CDR1 is SGHDT, CDR2 YYEEEE. V was trimmed by 0 bases and J by 5 bases, leaving 20 bases between them. The CDR3 coding sequence is TGTGCCAGCAGCTTGGGACCACTTAGCGGCGAGGGGGAGACCCAGTACTTC. It is translated as CASSLGPLSGEGETQYF.